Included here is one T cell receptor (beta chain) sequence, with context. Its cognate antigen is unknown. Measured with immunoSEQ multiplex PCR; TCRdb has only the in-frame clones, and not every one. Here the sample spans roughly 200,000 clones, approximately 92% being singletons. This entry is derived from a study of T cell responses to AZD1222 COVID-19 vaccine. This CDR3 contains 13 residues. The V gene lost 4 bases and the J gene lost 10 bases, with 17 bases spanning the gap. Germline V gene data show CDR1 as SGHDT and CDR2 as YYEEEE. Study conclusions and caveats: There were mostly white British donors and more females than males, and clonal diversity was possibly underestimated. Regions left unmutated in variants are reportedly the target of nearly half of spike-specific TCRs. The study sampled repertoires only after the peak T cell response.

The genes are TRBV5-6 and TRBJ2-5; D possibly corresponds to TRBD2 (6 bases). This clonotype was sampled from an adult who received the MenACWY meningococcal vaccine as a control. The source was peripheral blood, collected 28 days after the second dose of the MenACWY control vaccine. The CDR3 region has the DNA TGTGCCAGCAGCACCGGGGGACGGGGGAGCCAGTACTTC. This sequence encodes CASSTGGRGSQYF. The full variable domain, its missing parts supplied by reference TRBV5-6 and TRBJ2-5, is DAGVTQSPTHLIKTRGQQVTLRCSPKSGHDTVSWYQQALGQGPQFIFQYYEEEERQRGNFPDRFSGHQFPNYSSELNVNALLLGDSALYLCASSTGGRGSQYFGPGTRLLVL.